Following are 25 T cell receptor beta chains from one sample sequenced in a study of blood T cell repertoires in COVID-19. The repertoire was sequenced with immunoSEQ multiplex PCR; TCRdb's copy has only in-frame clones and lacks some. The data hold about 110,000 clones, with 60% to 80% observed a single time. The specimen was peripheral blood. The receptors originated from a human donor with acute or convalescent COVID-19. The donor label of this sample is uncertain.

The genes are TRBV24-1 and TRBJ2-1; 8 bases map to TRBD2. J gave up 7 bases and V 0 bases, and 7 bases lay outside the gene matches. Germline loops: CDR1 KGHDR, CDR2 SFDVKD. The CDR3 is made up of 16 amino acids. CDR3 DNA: TGTGCCACCAGTGATTTGCGCTTCGGGGGGGCAAATGAGCAGTTCTTC. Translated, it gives CATSDLRFGGANEQFF.

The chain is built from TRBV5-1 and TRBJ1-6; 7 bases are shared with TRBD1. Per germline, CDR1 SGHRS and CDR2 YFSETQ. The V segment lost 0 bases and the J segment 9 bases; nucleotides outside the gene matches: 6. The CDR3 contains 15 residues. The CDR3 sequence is CASSLEGATSSPLHF. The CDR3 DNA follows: TGCGCCAGCAGCTTGGAGGGGGCTACTTCTTCACCCCTCCACTTT.

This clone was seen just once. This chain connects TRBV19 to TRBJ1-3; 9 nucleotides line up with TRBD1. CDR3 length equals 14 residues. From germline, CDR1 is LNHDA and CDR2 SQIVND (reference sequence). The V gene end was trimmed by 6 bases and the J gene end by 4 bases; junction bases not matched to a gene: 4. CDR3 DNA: TGTGCCAGTAGCCACAGGGGGCAAGGAAACACCATATATTTT. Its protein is CASSHRGQGNTIYF. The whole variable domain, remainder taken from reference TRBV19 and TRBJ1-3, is DGGITQSPKYLFRKEGQNVTLSCEQNLNHDAMYWYRQDPGQGLRLIYYSQIVNDFQKGDIAEGYSVSREKKESFPLTVTSAQKNPTAFYLCASSHRGQGNTIYFGEGSWLTVV.

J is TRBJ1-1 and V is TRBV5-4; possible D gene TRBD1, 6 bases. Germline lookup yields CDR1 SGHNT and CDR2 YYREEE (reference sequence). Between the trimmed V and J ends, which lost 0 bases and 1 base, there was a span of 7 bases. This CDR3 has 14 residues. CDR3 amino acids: CASSLGTANTEAFF. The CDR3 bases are TGTGCCAGCAGCTTGGGGACAGCGAACACTGAAGCTTTCTTT.

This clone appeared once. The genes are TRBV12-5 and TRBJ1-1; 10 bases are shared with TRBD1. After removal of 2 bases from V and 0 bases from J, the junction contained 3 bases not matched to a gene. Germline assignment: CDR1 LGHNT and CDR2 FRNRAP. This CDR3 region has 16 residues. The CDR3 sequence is CASGLRTGGLNTEAFF. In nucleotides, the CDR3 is TGTGCTAGTGGTTTGAGGACAGGGGGACTGAACACTGAAGCTTTCTTT. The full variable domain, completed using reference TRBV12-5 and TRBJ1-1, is DARVTQTPRHKVTEMGQEVTMRCQPILGHNTVFWYRQTMMQGLELLAYFRNRAPLDDSGMPKDRFSAEMPDATLATLKIQPSEPRDSAVYFCASGLRTGGLNTEAFFGQGTRLTVV.

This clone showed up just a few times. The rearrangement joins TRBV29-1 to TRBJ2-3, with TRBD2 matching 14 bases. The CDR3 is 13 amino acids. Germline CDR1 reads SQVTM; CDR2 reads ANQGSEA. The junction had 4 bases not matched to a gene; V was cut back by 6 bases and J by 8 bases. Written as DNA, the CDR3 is TGCAGCGTCGTGACTAGCGGGGGGGGTACGCAGTATTTT. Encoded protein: CSVVTSGGGTQYF.

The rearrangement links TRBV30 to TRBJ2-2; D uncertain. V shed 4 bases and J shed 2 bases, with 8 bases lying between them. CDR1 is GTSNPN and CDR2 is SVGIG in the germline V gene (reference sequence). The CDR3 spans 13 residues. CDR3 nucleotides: TGTGCCTGGATTAACACCAACACCGGGGAGCTGTTTTTT. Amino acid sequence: CAWINTNTGELFF.

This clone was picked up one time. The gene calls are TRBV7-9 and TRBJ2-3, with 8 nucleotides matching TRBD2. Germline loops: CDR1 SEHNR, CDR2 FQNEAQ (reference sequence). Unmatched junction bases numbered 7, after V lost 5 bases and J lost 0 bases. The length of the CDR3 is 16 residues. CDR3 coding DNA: TGTGCCAGCAGCCGACTAGCGTATAGTAGCACAGATACGCAGTATTTT. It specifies CASSRLAYSSTDTQYF.

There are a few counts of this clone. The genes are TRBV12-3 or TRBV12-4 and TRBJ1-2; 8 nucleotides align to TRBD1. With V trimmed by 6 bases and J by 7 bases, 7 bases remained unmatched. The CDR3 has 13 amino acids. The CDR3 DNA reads TGTGCCAGCAGAACGGACAGGGAAGGTGGCTACACCTTC. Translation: CASRTDREGGYTF.

As DNA, the CDR3 is TGTGCCAGCGCACTAGCGCGAGAGACCCAGTACTTC. Protein: CASALARETQYF. The genes are TRBV11-2 and TRBJ2-5, with 7 bases that match TRBD2. V shed 8 bases, J shed 4 bases, and the junction held 4 bases outside the gene matches. The CDR3 is 12 residues long. Per germline, CDR1 SGHAT and CDR2 FQNNGV.

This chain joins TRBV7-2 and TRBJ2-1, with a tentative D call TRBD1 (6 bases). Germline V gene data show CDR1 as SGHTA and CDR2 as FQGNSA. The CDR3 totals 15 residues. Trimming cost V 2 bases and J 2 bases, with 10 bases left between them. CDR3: CASSLQGGAYNEQFF. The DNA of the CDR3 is TGTGCCAGCAGCTTACAAGGGGGTGCCTACAATGAGCAGTTCTTC.

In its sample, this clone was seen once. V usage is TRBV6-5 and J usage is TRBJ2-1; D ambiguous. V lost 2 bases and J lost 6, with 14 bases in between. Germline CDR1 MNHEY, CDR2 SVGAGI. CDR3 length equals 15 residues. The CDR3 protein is CASSYVSSEINEQFF. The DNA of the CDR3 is TGTGCCAGCAGTTACGTCTCCTCAGAAATCAATGAGCAGTTCTTC.

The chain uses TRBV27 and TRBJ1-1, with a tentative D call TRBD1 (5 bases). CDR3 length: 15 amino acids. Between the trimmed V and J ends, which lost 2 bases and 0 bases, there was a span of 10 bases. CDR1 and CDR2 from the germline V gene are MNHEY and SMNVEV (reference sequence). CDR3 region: CASSLTRQMNTEAFF. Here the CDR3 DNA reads TGTGCCAGCAGTTTAACTCGACAGATGAACACTGAAGCTTTCTTT.

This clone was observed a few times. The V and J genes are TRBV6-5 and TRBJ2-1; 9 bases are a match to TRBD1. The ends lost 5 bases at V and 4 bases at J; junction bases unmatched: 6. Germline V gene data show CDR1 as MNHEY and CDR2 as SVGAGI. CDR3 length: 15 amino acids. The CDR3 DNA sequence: TGTGCCAGCAGTACCCGACAGGGGGGGTACAATGAGCAGTTCTTC. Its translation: CASSTRQGGYNEQFF.

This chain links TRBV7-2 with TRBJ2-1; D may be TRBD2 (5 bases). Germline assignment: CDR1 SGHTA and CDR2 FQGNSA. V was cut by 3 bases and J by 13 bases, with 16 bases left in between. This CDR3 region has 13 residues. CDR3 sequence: CASSFSTRDNQFF. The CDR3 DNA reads TGTGCCAGCAGCTTCTCAACTAGGGATAATCAGTTCTTC.

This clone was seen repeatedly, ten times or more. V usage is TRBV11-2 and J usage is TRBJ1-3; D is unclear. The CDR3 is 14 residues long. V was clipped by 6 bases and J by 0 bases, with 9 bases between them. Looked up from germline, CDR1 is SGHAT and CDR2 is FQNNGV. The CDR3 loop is CASRGTGSGNTIYF. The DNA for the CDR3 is TGTGCCAGCAGAGGTACGGGCTCTGGAAACACCATATATTTT.

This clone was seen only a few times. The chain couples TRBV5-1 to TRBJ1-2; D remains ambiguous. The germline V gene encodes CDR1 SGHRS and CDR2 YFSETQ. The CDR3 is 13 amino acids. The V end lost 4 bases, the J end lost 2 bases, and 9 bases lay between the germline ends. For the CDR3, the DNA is TGCGCCAGCAGCCGAGGCGGAAACTATGGCTACACCTTC. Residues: CASSRGGNYGYTF.

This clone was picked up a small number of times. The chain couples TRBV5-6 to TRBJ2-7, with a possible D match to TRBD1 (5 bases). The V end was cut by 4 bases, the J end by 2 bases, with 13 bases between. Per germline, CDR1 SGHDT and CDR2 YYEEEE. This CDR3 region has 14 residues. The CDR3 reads CASSATGITYEQYV. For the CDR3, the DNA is TGTGCCAGCAGCGCTACAGGTATAACCTACGAGCAGTACGTC.

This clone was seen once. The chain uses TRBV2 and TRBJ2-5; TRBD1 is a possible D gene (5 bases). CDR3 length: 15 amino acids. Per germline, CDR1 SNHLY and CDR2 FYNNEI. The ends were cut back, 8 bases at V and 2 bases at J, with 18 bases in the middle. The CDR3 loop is CASLFDGARQETQYF. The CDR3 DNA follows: TGTGCCAGCCTATTTGATGGGGCCCGACAAGAGACCCAGTACTTC. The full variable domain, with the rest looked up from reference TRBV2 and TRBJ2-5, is EPEVTQTPSHQVTQMGQEVILRCVPISNHLYFYWYRQILGQKVEFLVSFYNNEISEKSEIFDDQFSVERPDGSNFTLKIRSTKLEDSAMYFCASLFDGARQETQYFGPGTRLLVL.

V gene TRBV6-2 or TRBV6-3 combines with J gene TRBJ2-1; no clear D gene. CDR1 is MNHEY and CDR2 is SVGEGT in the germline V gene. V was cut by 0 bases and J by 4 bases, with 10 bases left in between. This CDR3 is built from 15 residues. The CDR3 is CASSYSTRSYNEQFF. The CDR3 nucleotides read TGTGCCAGCAGTTACTCGACGCGGTCATACAATGAGCAGTTCTTC.

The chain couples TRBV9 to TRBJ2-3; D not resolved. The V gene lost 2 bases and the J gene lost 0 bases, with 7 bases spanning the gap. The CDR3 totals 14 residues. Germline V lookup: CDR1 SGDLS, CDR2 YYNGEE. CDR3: CASSVHRSTDTQYF. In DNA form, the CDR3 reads TGTGCCAGCAGCGTCCACCGGAGCACAGATACGCAGTATTTT.

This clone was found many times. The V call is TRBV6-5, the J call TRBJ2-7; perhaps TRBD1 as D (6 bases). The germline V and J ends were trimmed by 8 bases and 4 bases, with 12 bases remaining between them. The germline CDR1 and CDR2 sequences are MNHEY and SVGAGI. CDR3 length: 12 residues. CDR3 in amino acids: CASAIGGYEQYV. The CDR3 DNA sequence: TGTGCCAGCGCGATAGGGGGTTACGAGCAGTACGTC.

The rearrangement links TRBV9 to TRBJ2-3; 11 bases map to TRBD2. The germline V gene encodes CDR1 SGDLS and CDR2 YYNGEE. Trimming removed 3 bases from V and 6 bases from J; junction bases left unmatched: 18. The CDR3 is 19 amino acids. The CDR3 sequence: CASSEMASGGTYSRDTQYF. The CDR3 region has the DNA TGTGCCAGCAGCGAAATGGCTAGCGGGGGGACCTATAGCCGGGATACGCAGTATTTT.

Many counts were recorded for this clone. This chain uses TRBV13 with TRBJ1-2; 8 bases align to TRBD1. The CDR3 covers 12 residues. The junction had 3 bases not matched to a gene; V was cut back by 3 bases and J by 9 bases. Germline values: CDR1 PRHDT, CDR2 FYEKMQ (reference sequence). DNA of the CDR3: TGTGCCAGCAGCTTGGACAGGGCGCGCTACACCTTC. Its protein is CASSLDRARYTF.

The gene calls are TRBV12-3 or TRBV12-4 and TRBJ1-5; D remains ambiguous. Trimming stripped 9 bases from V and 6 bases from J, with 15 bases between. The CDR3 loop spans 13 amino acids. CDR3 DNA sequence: TGTGCCAGTACCTACACCGCGGGTCAGCCCCAGCATTTT. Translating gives CASTYTAGQPQHF.